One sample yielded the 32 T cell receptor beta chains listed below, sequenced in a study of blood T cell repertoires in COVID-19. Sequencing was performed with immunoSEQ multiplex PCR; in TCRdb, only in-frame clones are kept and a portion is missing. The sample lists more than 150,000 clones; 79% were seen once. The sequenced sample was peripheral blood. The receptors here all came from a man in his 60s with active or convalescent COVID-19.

CDR3 nucleotides: TGTGCCAGCAGTTTAGGGGGGGCAGGGAAATTTCAGTACTTC. Its translation: CASSLGGAGKFQYF. J is TRBJ2-4 and V is TRBV28, with a tentative D call TRBD2 (7 bases). V gave up 2 bases and J gave up 11 bases, with 16 bases separating them. The V gene's germline CDR1 is MDHEN and CDR2 SYDVKM. The CDR3 is 14 residues long.

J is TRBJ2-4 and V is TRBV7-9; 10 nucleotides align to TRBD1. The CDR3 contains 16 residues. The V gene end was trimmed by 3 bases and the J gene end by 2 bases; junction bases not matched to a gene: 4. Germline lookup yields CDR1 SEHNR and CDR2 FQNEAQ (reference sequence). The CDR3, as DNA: TGTGCCAGCAGCTTCAGACAGGGGGCGTCCAAAAACATTCAGTACTTC. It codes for CASSFRQGASKNIQYF.

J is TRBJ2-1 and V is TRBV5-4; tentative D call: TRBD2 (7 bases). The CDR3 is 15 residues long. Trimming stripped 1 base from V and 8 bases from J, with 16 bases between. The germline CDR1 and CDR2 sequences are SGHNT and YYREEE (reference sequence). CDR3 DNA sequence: TGTGCCAGCAGCTTGAGGGGGGGGTGGCGCGATGAGCAGTTCTTC. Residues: CASSLRGGWRDEQFF.

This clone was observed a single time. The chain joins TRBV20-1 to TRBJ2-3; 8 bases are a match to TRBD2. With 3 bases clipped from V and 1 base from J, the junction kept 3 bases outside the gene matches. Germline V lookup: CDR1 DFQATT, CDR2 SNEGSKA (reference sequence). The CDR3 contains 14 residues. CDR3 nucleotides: TGCAGTGCTAGTAGGCGGGAGGGCACAGATACGCAGTATTTT. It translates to CSASRREGTDTQYF.

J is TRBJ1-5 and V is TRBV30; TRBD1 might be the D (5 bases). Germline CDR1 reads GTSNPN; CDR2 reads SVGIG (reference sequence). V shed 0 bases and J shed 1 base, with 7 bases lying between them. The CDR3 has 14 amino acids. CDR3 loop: CAWSVPGSNQPQHF. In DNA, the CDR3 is TGTGCCTGGAGTGTACCAGGGAGCAATCAGCCCCAGCATTTT.

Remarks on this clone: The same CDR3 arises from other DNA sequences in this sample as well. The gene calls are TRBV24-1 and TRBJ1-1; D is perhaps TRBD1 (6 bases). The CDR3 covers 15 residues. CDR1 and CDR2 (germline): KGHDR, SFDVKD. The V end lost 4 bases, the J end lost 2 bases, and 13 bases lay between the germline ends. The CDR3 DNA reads TGTGCCACCAGTGACCGGTCGGGGGGCAACACTGAAGCTTTCTTT. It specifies CATSDRSGGNTEAFF.

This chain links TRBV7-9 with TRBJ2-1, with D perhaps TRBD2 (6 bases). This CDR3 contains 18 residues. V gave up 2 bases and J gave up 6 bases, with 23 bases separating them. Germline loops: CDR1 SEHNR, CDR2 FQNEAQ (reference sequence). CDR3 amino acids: CASSLKVRVGGILNEQFF. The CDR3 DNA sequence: TGTGCCAGCAGCTTAAAGGTGAGGGTGGGAGGCATCCTCAATGAGCAGTTCTTC.

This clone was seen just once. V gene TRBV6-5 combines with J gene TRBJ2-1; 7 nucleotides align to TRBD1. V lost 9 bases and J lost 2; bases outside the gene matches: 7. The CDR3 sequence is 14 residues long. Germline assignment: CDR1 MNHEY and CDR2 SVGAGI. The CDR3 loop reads CASWRQGTYNEQFF. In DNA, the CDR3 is TGTGCCAGTTGGAGACAGGGCACCTACAATGAGCAGTTCTTC.

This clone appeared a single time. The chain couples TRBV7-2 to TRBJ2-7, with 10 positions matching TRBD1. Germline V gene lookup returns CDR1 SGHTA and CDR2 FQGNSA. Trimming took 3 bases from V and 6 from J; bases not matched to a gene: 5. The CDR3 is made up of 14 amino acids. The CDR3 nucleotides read TGTGCCAGCAGCTTCGGGACAGGGGTTGGCGAGCAGTACTTC. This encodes CASSFGTGVGEQYF.

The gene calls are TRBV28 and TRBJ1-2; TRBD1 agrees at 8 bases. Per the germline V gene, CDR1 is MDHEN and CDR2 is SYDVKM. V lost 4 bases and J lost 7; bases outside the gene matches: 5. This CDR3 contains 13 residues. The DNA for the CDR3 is TGTGCCAGCAGTTCGTCAGGGGGCGCTGGCTACACCTTC. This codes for CASSSSGGAGYTF.

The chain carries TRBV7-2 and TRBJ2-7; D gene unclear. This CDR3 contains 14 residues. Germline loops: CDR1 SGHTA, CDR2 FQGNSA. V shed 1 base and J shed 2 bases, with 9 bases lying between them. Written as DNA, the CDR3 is TGTGCCAGCAGCTTAGAAGCGAACACCTACGAGCAGTACTTC. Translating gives CASSLEANTYEQYF.

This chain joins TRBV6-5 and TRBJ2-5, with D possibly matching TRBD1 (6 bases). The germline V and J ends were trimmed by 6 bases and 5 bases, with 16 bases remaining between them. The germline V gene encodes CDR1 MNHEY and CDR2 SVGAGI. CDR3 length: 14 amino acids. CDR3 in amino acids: CASSPRGTTETQYF. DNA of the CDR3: TGTGCCAGCAGCCCCAGGGGTACAACGGAGACCCAGTACTTC.

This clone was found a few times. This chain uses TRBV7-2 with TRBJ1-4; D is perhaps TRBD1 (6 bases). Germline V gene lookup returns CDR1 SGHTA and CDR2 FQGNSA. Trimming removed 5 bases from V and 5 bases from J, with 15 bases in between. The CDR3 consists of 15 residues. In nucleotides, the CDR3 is TGTGCCAGCAGCCCCGTTGGACAGTGGAATGAAAAACTGTTTTTT. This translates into CASSPVGQWNEKLFF. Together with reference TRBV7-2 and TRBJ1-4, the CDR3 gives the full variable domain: GAGVSQSPSNKVTEKGKDVELRCDPISGHTALYWYRQSLGQGLEFLIYFQGNSAPDKSGLPSDRFSAERTGGSVSTLTIQRTQQEDSAVYLCASSPVGQWNEKLFFGSGTQLSVL.

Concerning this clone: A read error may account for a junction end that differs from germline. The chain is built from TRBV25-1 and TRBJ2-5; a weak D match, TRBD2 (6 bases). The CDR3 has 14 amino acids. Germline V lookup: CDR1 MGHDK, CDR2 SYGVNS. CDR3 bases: TGTGCCAGCAGTGAATCACTAGCCCCGGAGGTCCGGGACTTC. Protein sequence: CASSESLAPEVRDF.

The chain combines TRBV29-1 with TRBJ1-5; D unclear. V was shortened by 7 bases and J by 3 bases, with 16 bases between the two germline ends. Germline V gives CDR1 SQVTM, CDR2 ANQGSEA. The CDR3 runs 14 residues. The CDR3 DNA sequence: TGCAGCGCCCCCTGGAGGGCTACCAATCAGCCCCAGCATTTT. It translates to CSAPWRATNQPQHF. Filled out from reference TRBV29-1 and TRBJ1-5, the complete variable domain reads SAVISQKPSRDICQRGTSLTIQCQVDSQVTMMFWYRQQPGQSLTLIATANQGSEATYESGFVIDKFPISRPNLTFSTLTVSNMSPEDSSIYLCSAPWRATNQPQHFGDGTRLSIL.

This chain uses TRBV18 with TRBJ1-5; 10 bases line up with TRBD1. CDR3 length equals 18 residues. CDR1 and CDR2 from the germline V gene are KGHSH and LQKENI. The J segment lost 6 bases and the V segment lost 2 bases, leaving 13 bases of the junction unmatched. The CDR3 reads CASSPSAPGQGNSQPQHF. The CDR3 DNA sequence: TGTGCCAGCTCACCATCAGCGCCGGGACAGGGGAATAGTCAGCCCCAGCATTTT.

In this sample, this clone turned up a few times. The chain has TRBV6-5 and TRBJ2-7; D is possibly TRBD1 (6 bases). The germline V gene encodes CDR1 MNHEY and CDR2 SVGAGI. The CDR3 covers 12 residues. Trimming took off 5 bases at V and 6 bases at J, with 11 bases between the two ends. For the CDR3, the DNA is TGTGCCAGCAGTCCAGGGGACATCGAGCAGTACTTC. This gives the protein CASSPGDIEQYF.

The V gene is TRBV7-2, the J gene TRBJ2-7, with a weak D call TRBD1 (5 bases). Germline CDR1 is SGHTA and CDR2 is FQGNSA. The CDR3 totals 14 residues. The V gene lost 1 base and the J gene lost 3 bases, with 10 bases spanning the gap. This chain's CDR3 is CASSLGYRFYEQYF. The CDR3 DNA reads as TGTGCCAGCAGCTTAGGGTACAGGTTCTACGAGCAGTACTTC.

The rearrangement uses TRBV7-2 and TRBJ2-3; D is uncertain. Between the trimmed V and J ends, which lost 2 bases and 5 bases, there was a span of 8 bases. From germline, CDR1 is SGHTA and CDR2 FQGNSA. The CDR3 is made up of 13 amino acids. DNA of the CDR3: TGTGCCAGCAGCTTAACTTTTGGAGATACGCAGTATTTT. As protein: CASSLTFGDTQYF.

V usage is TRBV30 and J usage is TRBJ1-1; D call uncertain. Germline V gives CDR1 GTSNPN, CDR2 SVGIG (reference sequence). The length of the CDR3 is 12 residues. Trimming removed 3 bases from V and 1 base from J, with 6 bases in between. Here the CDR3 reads CAWRVENTEAFF. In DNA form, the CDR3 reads TGTGCCTGGAGGGTAGAGAACACTGAAGCTTTCTTT. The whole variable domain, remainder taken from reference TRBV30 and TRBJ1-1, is SQTIHQWPATLVQPVGSPLSLECTVEGTSNPNLYWYRQAAGRGLQLLFYSVGIGQISSEVPQNLSASRPQDRQFILSSKKLLLSDSGFYLCAWRVENTEAFFGQGTRLTVV.

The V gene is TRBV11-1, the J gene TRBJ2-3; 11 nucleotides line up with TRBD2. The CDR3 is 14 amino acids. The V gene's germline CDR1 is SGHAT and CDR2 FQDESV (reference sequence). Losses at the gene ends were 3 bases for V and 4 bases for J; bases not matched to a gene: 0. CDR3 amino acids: CASSLGLAADTQYF. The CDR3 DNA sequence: TGTGCCAGCAGCTTGGGACTAGCGGCAGATACGCAGTATTTT. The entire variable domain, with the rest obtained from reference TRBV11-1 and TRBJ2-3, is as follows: EAEVAQSPRYKITEKSQAVAFWCDPISGHATLYWYRQILGQGPELLVQFQDESVVDDSQLPKDRFSAERLKGVDSTLKIQPAELGDSAMYLCASSLGLAADTQYFGPGTRLTVL.

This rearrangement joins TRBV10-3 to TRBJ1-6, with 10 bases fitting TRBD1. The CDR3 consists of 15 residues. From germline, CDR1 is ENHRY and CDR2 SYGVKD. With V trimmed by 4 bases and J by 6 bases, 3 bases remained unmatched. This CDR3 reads CAISGGQGSNSPLHF. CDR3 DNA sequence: TGTGCCATCAGTGGGGGACAGGGGAGTAATTCACCCCTCCACTTT.

The CDR3 reads CASSPGSRGDEQYF. CDR3 nucleotides: TGTGCCAGCAGCCCCGGGAGTAGGGGCGACGAGCAGTACTTC. V is TRBV13 and J is TRBJ2-7; a weak D match, TRBD2 (6 bases). Germline loops: CDR1 PRHDT, CDR2 FYEKMQ (reference sequence). The CDR3 has 14 amino acids. V was shortened by 5 bases and J by 5 bases, with 16 bases between the two germline ends.

This CDR3 is CASSPGLPDTQYF. The CDR3 DNA sequence: TGTGCCAGCAGCCCCGGACTGCCAGATACGCAGTATTTT. The chain employs TRBV7-3 and TRBJ2-3; D possibly corresponds to TRBD2 (5 bases). Trimming left V 5 bases short and J 4 bases short, with 10 bases between. Per germline, CDR1 SGHTA and CDR2 FQGTGA. This CDR3 is built from 13 residues.

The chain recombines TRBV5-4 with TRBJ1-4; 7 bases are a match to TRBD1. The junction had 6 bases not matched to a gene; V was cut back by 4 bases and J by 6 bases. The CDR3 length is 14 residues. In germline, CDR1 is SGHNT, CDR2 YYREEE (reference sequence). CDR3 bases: TGTGCCAGCAGCCCCCGACAGGGACATGAAAAACTGTTTTTT. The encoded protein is CASSPRQGHEKLFF.

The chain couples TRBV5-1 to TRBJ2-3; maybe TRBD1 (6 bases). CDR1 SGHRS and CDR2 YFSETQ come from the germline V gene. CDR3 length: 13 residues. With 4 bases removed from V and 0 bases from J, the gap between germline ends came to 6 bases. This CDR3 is CASSGQSTDTQYF. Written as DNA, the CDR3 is TGCGCCAGCAGCGGACAGAGCACAGATACGCAGTATTTT.

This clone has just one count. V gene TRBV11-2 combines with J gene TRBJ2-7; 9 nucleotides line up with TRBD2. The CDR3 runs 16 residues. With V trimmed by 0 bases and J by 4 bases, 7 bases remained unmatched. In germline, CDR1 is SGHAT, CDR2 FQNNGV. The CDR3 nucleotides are TGTGCCAGCAGCTTAGAGGCTAGCGGGACTGGGTACGAGCAGTACTTC. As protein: CASSLEASGTGYEQYF.

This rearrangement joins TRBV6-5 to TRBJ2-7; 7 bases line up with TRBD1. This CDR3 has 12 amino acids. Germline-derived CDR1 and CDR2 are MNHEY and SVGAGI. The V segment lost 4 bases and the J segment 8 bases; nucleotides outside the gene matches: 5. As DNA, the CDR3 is TGTGCCAGCAGTTCCCTGACAGGGAAGCAGTACTTC. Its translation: CASSSLTGKQYF.

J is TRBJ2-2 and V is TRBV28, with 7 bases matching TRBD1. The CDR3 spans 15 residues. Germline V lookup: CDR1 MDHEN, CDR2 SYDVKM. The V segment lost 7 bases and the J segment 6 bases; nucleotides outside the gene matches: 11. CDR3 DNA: TGTGCCAGCATGCACAGGGGTTTTGGGTCCGGGGAGCTGTTTTTT. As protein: CASMHRGFGSGELFF.

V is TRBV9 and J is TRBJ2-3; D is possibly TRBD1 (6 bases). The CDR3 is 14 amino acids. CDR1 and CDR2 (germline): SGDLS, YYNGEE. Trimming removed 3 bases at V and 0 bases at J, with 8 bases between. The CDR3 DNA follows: TGTGCCAGCAGCGCACAGGGTAGCACAGATACGCAGTATTTT. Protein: CASSAQGSTDTQYF.

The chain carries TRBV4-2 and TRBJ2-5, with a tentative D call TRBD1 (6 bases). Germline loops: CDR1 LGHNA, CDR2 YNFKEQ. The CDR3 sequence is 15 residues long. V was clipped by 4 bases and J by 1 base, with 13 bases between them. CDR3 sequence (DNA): TGTGCCAGCAGCCGAGGACAGCGTCCCCAAGAGACCCAGTACTTC. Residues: CASSRGQRPQETQYF.

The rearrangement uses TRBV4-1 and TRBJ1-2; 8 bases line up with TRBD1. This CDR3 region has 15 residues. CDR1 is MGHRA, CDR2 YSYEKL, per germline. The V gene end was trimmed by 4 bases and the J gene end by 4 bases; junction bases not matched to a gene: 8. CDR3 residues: CASSLQTGQGYGYTF. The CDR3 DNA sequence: TGCGCCAGCAGCCTACAGACCGGACAGGGCTATGGCTACACCTTC.